This T cell receptor beta chain is drawn from a study of shared clonotypes between healthy human individuals. General study results and limits: For naive CD4 cells, roughly 4.8% of clonotypes were shared across a few donors. Only a few donors were included, so the genetic and exposure-history diversity represented was limited.

This CDR3 is 14 amino acids long. V lost 5 bases and J lost 5; bases outside the gene matches: 6. Germline V gene lookup returns CDR1 MNHEY and CDR2 SMNVEV (reference sequence). Naive CD8 cells lacked CD45RO and underwent positive selection for CCR7, leaving out terminally differentiated effector memory CD45RA+ cells. Each of the donors was a healthy adult who was HIV-negative and had not had a recent acute infection or vaccination. With regard to this clone: Its antigen remains unknown. Other nucleotide sequences from this sample produce the same CDR3.

The repertoire was sequenced with immunoSEQ multiplex PCR; TCRdb's copy has only in-frame clones and lacks some. The data contain about 2.1 million clones, just under 95% of them seen just once; the ten biggest clones take up roughly 1.7%. This chain joins TRBV27 and TRBJ2-7; 10 nucleotides agree with TRBD2. The sequenced material came from naive CD8+ T cells from PBMCs. The sequence was collected from a man younger than 35 in good health. Some clones in this sample may be carry-over from other donors' samples. The CDR3 DNA sequence: TGTGCCAGCAGTCCCCTAGCGGGAGACGACGAGCAGTACTTC. This gives the protein CASSPLAGDDEQYF.